This T cell receptor beta chain was profiled in a study of monozygotic twins with inflammatory bowel disease. Germline V gene data show CDR1 as MDHEN and CDR2 as SYDVKM. This CDR3 has 13 residues. Following a re-call of the 5' RACE reads, TCRdb has one entry per CDR3 protein and lacks DNA. The repertoire shows 300,000 to 400,000 distinct CDR3 sequences; the top ten hold approximately 2.4%. On this clonotype: Its antigen is not identified.

Study results and caveats: A distinction between different T cell subtypes was not possible.

The clonotype was recovered from a human donor with ulcerative colitis or Crohn's disease, or a healthy co-twin of an affected twin (not recorded which). The rearrangement uses TRBV28 and TRBJ2-7. The sample comprised blood. CDR3 protein: CASGLGYSYEQYF.